This T cell receptor beta chain was found in a study of OX40 agonist ivuxolimab in advanced cancers. Background on the whole study: Ivuxolimab was an agonistic, fully human IgG2 monoclonal antibody directed against OX40 (CD134), a costimulatory receptor. Patients were allowed to have had prior anti-PD-1, anti-PD-L1 or anti-CTLA-4 therapy, and approximately 39% of the dose-escalation patients had been treated with checkpoint inhibitors. In the dose-escalation cohort, 82.7% of patients were male, and the mean age was roughly 60 years with a range of roughly 20 to 79. Partial responses occurred in three dose-escalation patients, of whom one had hepatocellular carcinoma and two had cutaneous melanoma. Of the 50 to 55 patients in dose escalation, some 19 had hepatocellular carcinoma, some 15 had melanoma, 9 had renal cell carcinoma and 9 had head and neck cancer. The paper describes the monotherapy dose-escalation part (N of about 52 patients) of the phase I trial of ivuxolimab. Peripheral TCRbeta sequencing aimed to test whether ivuxolimab altered TCR sequence diversity and caused clonal T-cell expansion. Intravenous ivuxolimab was administered to patients every 2 weeks at six dose levels: 0.01, 0.1, 0.3, 1.5, 3 and 10 mg/kg. Broader findings and caveats from the paper: At doses from 0.1 to 3.0 mg/kg, clonal expansion was seen in both CD4+ and CD8+ blood T cells between baseline and week 6. Low levels of normalized T-cell clonal expansion were also seen in some patients who did not respond. In the 0.1-3.0 mg/kg groups, partial responders were among the patients with the lowest normalized peripheral clonal expansion, particularly in CD8+ T cells. The antigen specificity of the peripheral T cells that underwent clonal expansion was not determined. After ivuxolimab, CD8+ T cells had more expanded clones than CD4+ T cells on average.

The trial excluded patients who had a history of autoimmune disease or who were on systemic immunosuppression. In every dose cohort, peripheral blood was drawn for TCR sequencing at baseline, cycle 4 day 1, and cycle 7 day 1. The samples were taken from a phase I, first-in-human, multicenter, open-label dose-escalation trial of ivuxolimab. Adults with locally advanced or metastatic melanoma, renal cell, hepatocellular, or head and neck squamous cell carcinoma were enrolled in the trial. CD4+ and CD8+ T cells were sorted separately from peripheral blood before TCR sequencing. Comments on this clone: Its antigen is not yet known. The input lacks base qualities; no much larger clone sits a single base away.

Genomic DNA was isolated from the sorted cells so that the TCRbeta CDR3 region could be sequenced. TCRbeta CDR3 regions were sequenced using the immunoSEQ Assay. TCRdb's version of the immuneACCESS table is confined to in-frame rearrangements and falls short of the full clone set. An unresolved V gene accounts for under half of the shortfall where checked; the remainder is of unknown origin. For this sample the table gives tens of thousands of clones, of which roughly four fifths were detected only once. The ten largest account for 45% to 60% of the sample. The sequence derives from an adult with an advanced solid tumor such as melanoma, head and neck, liver or kidney cancer. The sequencing used CD4+ or CD8+ T cells sorted from blood, collected in a trial of the OX40 agonist ivuxolimab.

CDR3 loop: CASSLSIGTVFEAFF. The DNA sequence is given as TGTGCCAGCAGTTTATCGATCGGGACAGTTTTTGAAGCTTTCTTT. In this chain, TRBV27 is recombined with TRBJ1-1; TRBD1 agrees with 7 junctional bases. The germline V gene (reference sequence) sets CDR1 to MNHEY and CDR2 to SMNVEV. The cysteine opens and the phenylalanine closes a CDR3 of 15 amino acids. The retained sequence is limited to the CDR3, 45 bases, with the frame set at the first base. From V the trimming removes 0 bases and from J it removes 7 bases, while the gene matches leave 8 bases of the junction unaccounted for.